These 22 T cell receptor beta chains originate from one sample sequenced in a study of blood T cell repertoires in COVID-19. Profiled with immunoSEQ multiplex PCR; TCRdb holds only in-frame clones, not every one. The sample holds some 67,000 clones, over 75% seen once. Sequenced material: peripheral blood. These receptors all come from a woman under 30 with acute or convalescent COVID-19.

The chain carries TRBV15 and TRBJ1-2, with no clear D. The germline V and J ends were trimmed by 1 base and 5 bases, with 14 bases remaining between them. The CDR3 totals 15 residues. The V gene's germline CDR1 is LNHNV and CDR2 YYDKDF (reference sequence). This CDR3 is CATSRGGQAGYGYTF. In DNA, the CDR3 is TGTGCCACCAGCAGAGGTGGGCAGGCTGGTTATGGCTACACCTTC.

This rearrangement joins TRBV5-8 to TRBJ1-1; no clear D. Germline V gene lookup returns CDR1 SGHTS and CDR2 YDEGEE. The CDR3 extends over 15 amino acids. V lost 4 bases and J lost 1, with 14 bases in between. Here the CDR3 DNA reads TGTGCCAGCAGCCCAGAGGAGGCGACGAACACTGAAGCTTTCTTT. Protein product: CASSPEEATNTEAFF. Based on the CDR3 plus reference TRBV5-8 and TRBJ1-1, the full variable domain is EAGVTQSPTHLIKTRGQQATLRCSPISGHTSVYWYQQALGLGLQFLLWYDEGEERNRGNFPPRFSGRQFPNYSSELNVNALELEDSALYLCASSPEEATNTEAFFGQGTRLTVV.

The chain joins TRBV2 to TRBJ2-1; the D is unclear. The germline V and J ends were trimmed by 4 bases and 4 bases, with 8 bases remaining between them. Germline CDR1 is SNHLY and CDR2 is FYNNEI. The CDR3 contains 13 residues. Written as DNA, the CDR3 is TGTGCCAGCAGTGCCAGTCCTTACAATGAGCAGTTCTTC. Translated, it gives CASSASPYNEQFF.

The genes are TRBV3-1 (or the pseudogene TRBV3-2) and TRBJ2-7; 8 nucleotides match TRBD1. The CDR3 has 15 residues. The trim removed 0 bases at V and 0 bases at J, leaving 1 base unmatched. CDR1 and CDR2 (germline): LGHDT, YNNKEL (reference sequence). In nucleotides, the CDR3 is TGTGCCAGCAGCCAAGACCAGGGGGCCTCCTACGAGCAGTACTTC. Protein: CASSQDQGASYEQYF.

This chain uses TRBV6-6 with TRBJ2-2; 7 bases agree with TRBD2. Germline-derived CDR1 and CDR2 are MNHNY and SVGAGI (reference sequence). The ends lost 5 bases at V and 2 bases at J; junction bases unmatched: 5. The CDR3 length is 15 residues. CDR3 amino acids: CASSETSRNTGELFF. The CDR3 DNA reads TGTGCCAGCAGTGAGACTAGCAGAAACACCGGGGAGCTGTTTTTT.

The chain is built from TRBV29-1 and TRBJ1-1; tentative D call: TRBD1 (6 bases). CDR1 is SQVTM, CDR2 ANQGSEA, per germline. This CDR3 spans 16 amino acids. Trimming took 7 bases from V and 0 from J, leaving 21 bases between them. CDR3 DNA: TGCAGCGCGATCAATACAGGGAGACCCATGAACACTGAAGCTTTCTTT. It encodes CSAINTGRPMNTEAFF.

The sample holds one count of this clone. The V call is TRBV7-2, the J call TRBJ2-1; a weak D match, TRBD1 (6 bases). V was shortened by 1 base and J by 10 bases, with 14 bases between the two germline ends. This CDR3 comprises 14 residues. Per germline, CDR1 SGHTA and CDR2 FQGNSA. The CDR3 coding sequence is TGTGCCAGCAGCTTAGGACAGGAGCTAGGCGAGCAGTTCTTC. Its protein is CASSLGQELGEQFF.

The chain is built from TRBV6-6 and TRBJ2-1; TRBD2 matches 9 bases. CDR1 and CDR2 from the germline V gene are MNHNY and SVGAGI (reference sequence). CDR3 length equals 15 residues. V lost 0 bases and J lost 4; bases outside the gene matches: 1. CDR3 in DNA: TGTGCCAGCAGTTACTCGGCGGGGGGGTACAATGAGCAGTTCTTC. Protein sequence: CASSYSAGGYNEQFF.

V and J are TRBV3-1 (or the pseudogene TRBV3-2) and TRBJ2-3, with 10 bases aligning to TRBD2. Germline V CDR1 and CDR2: LGHDT, YNNKEL (reference sequence). The CDR3 extends over 18 amino acids. V shed 0 bases, J shed 3 bases, and the junction held 9 bases outside the gene matches. CDR3 nucleotides: TGTGCCAGCAGCCAAGAGGCTATAACTAGCGGGGTAACAGATACGCAGTATTTT. Translation: CASSQEAITSGVTDTQYF.

The chain uses TRBV6-2 or TRBV6-3 and TRBJ1-2; 7 bases are shared with TRBD1. Germline trimming cut 2 bases from V and 8 bases from J; bases unmatched to any gene: 14. The CDR3 totals 16 residues. Germline V lookup: CDR1 MNHEY, CDR2 SVGEGT. This CDR3 is CASSYTAAGTVYGYTF. The CDR3 region has the DNA TGTGCCAGCAGTTACACAGCCGCCGGGACAGTTTACGGCTACACCTTC.

This chain joins TRBV5-8 and TRBJ2-3, with a tentative D call TRBD2 (5 bases). This CDR3 comprises 15 residues. The ends were cut back, 5 bases at V and 3 bases at J, with 16 bases in the middle. CDR1 is SGHTS, CDR2 YDEGEE, per germline. The CDR3 region has the DNA TGTGCCAGCAGGGATCCGGGATGGGGAACAGATACGCAGTATTTT. This encodes CASRDPGWGTDTQYF. Combining the CDR3 with reference TRBV5-8 and TRBJ2-3 gives the whole variable domain EAGVTQSPTHLIKTRGQQATLRCSPISGHTSVYWYQQALGLGLQFLLWYDEGEERNRGNFPPRFSGRQFPNYSSELNVNALELEDSALYLCASRDPGWGTDTQYFGPGTRLTVL.

V gene TRBV6-1 combines with J gene TRBJ1-3; TRBD1 matches 7 bases. Germline V gives CDR1 MNHNS, CDR2 SASEGT. This CDR3 region has 16 residues. V lost 3 bases and J lost 0; bases outside the gene matches: 5. Written as DNA, the CDR3 is TGTGCCAGCAGTGAGCTGACAGGGCGCTCTGGAAACACCATATATTTT. The encoded protein is CASSELTGRSGNTIYF.

The CDR3 region has the DNA TGTGCCAGCAGCGCACAGACAGGGGGCCGGCGAGAGACCCAGTACTTC. This translates into CASSAQTGGRRETQYF. The chain links TRBV9 to TRBJ2-5; TRBD1 aligns across 10 bases. Germline V lookup: CDR1 SGDLS, CDR2 YYNGEE. V shed 3 bases and J 4 bases; nucleotides not matched to a gene: 9. The CDR3 runs 16 residues.

The chain uses TRBV4-1 and TRBJ2-7, with D hard to call. Trimming shortened V by 1 base and J by 3 bases, and 13 bases separated the two germline ends. CDR1 is MGHRA, CDR2 YSYEKL, per germline. This CDR3 is 15 amino acids long. The CDR3 loop reads CASSQGPETYYEQYF. The CDR3 DNA reads TGCGCCAGCAGCCAAGGTCCAGAAACATACTACGAGCAGTACTTC.

The chain employs TRBV9 and TRBJ1-2; D not certain. V lost 4 bases and J lost 3, with 13 bases in between. CDR1 is SGDLS, CDR2 YYNGEE, per germline. This CDR3 has 14 amino acids. As DNA, the CDR3 is TGTGCCAGCAGCCGTGGTAACAGAGACTATGGCTACACCTTC. Its protein is CASSRGNRDYGYTF.

This chain connects TRBV7-2 to TRBJ2-5; 7 bases line up with TRBD2. The V segment lost 1 base and the J segment 4 bases; nucleotides outside the gene matches: 6. Germline V gene sequence: CDR1 SGHTA, CDR2 FQGNSA. This CDR3 is built from 15 residues. CDR3 sequence reads: CASSLVALAVETQYF. The CDR3 DNA is TGTGCCAGCAGCTTAGTCGCCCTAGCGGTAGAGACCCAGTACTTC. The full variable domain, with the rest looked up from reference TRBV7-2 and TRBJ2-5, is GAGVSQSPSNKVTEKGKDVELRCDPISGHTALYWYRQSLGQGLEFLIYFQGNSAPDKSGLPSDRFSAERTGGSVSTLTIQRTQQEDSAVYLCASSLVALAVETQYFGPGTRLLVL.

This clone was detected only once. The V gene is TRBV7-5, the J gene TRBJ1-5; TRBD1 reflects the table's D call only, with no check against the DNA. TRBV7-5 is flagged as a pseudogene. The CDR3 loop spans 13 amino acids. CDR3 coding DNA: TGTGCCAGAAGCCATACAGGGACTCAGCCCCAGCATTTT. It codes for CARSHTGTQPQHF.

This chain uses TRBV7-8 with TRBJ1-6, with 10 bases lining up with TRBD1. The CDR3 extends over 16 amino acids. After removal of 5 bases from V and 14 bases from J, the junction contained 15 bases not matched to a gene. Germline V CDR1 and CDR2: SGHVS, FQNEAQ. DNA for the CDR3: TGTGCCAGCAGCCGAACCGGGACAGGGGCCCAGCAGGCCCTCCACTTT. This gives the protein CASSRTGTGAQQALHF.

The chain combines TRBV28 with TRBJ2-3; 8 nucleotides agree with TRBD1. V was pared by 5 bases and J by 1 base, with 5 bases of the junction left unmatched. The CDR3 length is 15 residues. Per germline, CDR1 MDHEN and CDR2 SYDVKM. CDR3 sequence (DNA): TGTGCCAGCAGTCAAGACAGGGGCGGCACAGATACGCAGTATTTT. As protein: CASSQDRGGTDTQYF.

V usage is TRBV19 and J usage is TRBJ1-5, with TRBD1 matching over 7 bases. Germline lookup yields CDR1 LNHDA and CDR2 SQIVND (reference sequence). V trimming: 5 bases; J trimming: 6 bases; junction bases outside the gene matches: 19. This CDR3 is built from 18 residues. CDR3 loop: CASSFRDRQFRQGQPQHF. The CDR3 DNA reads TGTGCCAGTAGTTTCCGGGACAGACAATTCCGCCAGGGTCAGCCCCAGCATTTT.

The rearrangement joins TRBV28 to TRBJ1-1, with TRBD1 matching over 9 bases. CDR3 length: 14 amino acids. V trimming: 4 bases; J trimming: 6 bases; junction bases outside the gene matches: 6. Germline CDR1 reads MDHEN; CDR2 reads SYDVKM. The CDR3 DNA sequence: TGTGCCAGCAGTTCCTGGGACAGGGACGCTGAAGCTTTCTTT. Translation: CASSSWDRDAEAFF.

This chain connects TRBV28 to TRBJ1-5, with TRBD1 as a possible D gene (5 bases). The CDR3 is made up of 17 amino acids. Germline assignment: CDR1 MDHEN and CDR2 SYDVKM. Between the trimmed V and J ends, which lost 3 bases and 6 bases, there was a span of 21 bases. The CDR3, as DNA: TGTGCCAGCAGTTTCGGTAGGGGCCCTATATACCCTCAGCCCCAGCATTTT. This gives the protein CASSFGRGPIYPQPQHF.